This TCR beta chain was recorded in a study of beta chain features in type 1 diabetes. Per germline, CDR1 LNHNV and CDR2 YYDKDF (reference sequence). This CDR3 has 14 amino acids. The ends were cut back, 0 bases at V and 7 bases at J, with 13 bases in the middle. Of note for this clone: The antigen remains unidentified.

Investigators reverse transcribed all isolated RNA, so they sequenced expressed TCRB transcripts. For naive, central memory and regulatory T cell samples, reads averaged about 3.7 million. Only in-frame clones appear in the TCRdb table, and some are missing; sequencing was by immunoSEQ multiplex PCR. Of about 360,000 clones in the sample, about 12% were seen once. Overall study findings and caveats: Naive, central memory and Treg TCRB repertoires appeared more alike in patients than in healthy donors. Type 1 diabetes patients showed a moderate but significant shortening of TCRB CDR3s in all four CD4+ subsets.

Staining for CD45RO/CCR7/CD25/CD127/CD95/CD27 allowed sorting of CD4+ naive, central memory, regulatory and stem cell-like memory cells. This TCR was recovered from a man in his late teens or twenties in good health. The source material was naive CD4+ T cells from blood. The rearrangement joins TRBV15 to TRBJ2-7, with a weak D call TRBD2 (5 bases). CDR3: CATSRDRGRLEQYF. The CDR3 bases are TGTGCCACCAGCAGAGATCGGGGTAGGCTTGAGCAGTACTTC.